This T cell receptor beta chain was sequenced for a study of neoadjuvant nivolumab and ipilimumab in lung cancer. General observations from the study: Compared with tumor-adjacent uninvolved lung, resected tumors showed greater richness and clonality. Only two of four nivolumab-treated tumors gained richness and clonality by surgery. Blood richness before therapy tracked richness in tumors resected after neoadjuvant therapy. TCR sequencing covered a small number of samples.

Sequencing was performed with immunoSEQ multiplex PCR; in TCRdb, only in-frame clones are kept and a portion is missing. The table includes 25,000 to 35,000 clones, about 92% detected once. The V segment lost 0 bases and the J segment 5 bases; nucleotides outside the gene matches: 10. The germline V gene has CDR1 SGDLS and CDR2 YYNGEE. This CDR3 contains 16 residues. A single count supports this clone. The target antigen is unknown. This rearrangement joins TRBV9 to TRBJ2-7; 8 bases are shared with TRBD1. This clonotype was sampled from an adult with non-small cell lung cancer. The sample in question was peripheral blood, obtained after neoadjuvant nivolumab, alone or with ipilimumab, at or shortly before surgery. The CDR3 DNA reads TGTGCCAGCAGCGTAGAAGAAGGGCAGGGGGCCCACGAGCAGTACTTC. Translation: CASSVEEGQGAHEQYF.